This TCR beta chain derives from a study of blood T cell repertoires in COVID-19. Per germline, CDR1 MRHNA and CDR2 SNTAGT. V was clipped by 10 bases and J by 9 bases; unmatched bases: 15. The CDR3 extends over 14 amino acids. The method was immunoSEQ multiplex PCR; TCRdb's version includes in-frame clones alone and lacks a portion of them. The repertoire includes around 300,000 clones, 70% to 90% of them detected once, and 3% to 4% sits in the top ten. This chain links TRBV6-4 with TRBJ2-1; 7 bases fit TRBD1. This TCR came from a woman aged 40-49 years with acute or convalescent COVID-19. Sequencing used peripheral blood. For the CDR3, the DNA is TGTGCCACCCGCCCTTCACAGGGGCGCGGTGAGCAGTTCTTC. Translated, it gives CATRPSQGRGEQFF.